This T cell receptor (beta chain) was retrieved from a study of cytomegalovirus exposure and HLA in healthy donors (dated by TCRdb to about 2017). About the full investigation: According to a later analysis, one platform produced both the 120 validation repertoires and the 670 or so repertoires of the first cohort. The aim of the study was to test whether cataloging public T cell receptors could identify signatures of past pathogen exposure. The study combined high-throughput TCR immunosequencing, statistical association of individual TCRs with disease status, and machine learning to predict cytomegalovirus infection status. In addition to the first cohort of roughly 700 subjects, a separate validation cohort of 120 different subjects was used.

Separate from the approximately 670-subject first cohort, the validation cohort of 90 to 150 subjects was the group to which the donors belonged. As regards this clone: This clone's antigen is unknown. Base qualities are not recorded, but no much larger clone differs from it by a single base.

Library preparation employed the immunoSEQ multiplex PCR assay. Regarding the original processing steps: A statistical classification framework was built for diagnosing cytomegalovirus status from the catalog of TCR beta chain sequences. The immuneACCESS repertoire file appears here via TCRdb, limited to in-frame rearrangements. These files lack a portion of the clones; in checked studies, under half of the deficit traces to unresolved V genes, and the cause of the others is not known. D and trimming were read from the DNA, whereas the V and J calls and clone size are those reported in that table. For this sample the table gives hundreds of thousands of clones, of which just over 85% were detected only once. Under 0.9% of the sample is held by the ten biggest clonotypes. What the authors observed across the whole study: The study listed 164 TCR beta chains as associated with cytomegalovirus. The authors suggested that the approach could potentially be generalized to other disease states and immunological phenotypes. A later analysis found that TCRs clustered in the first cohort also tended to co-occur in the 100 to 150 validation repertoires, with approximately 95% of cluster scores above 0. Across donors, most TCR sequences were observed very rarely, whereas some public TCRs were present in many individuals. The classifier was reported to diagnose cytomegalovirus status with high specificity and sensitivity in both the original cohort and the validation cohort. The validation cohort had no HLA typing available for a later analysis, so co-occurrence within that cohort was assessed over all 120 repertoires. A few of the identified cytomegalovirus-associated TCR beta chains were confirmed in vitro to be specific for cytomegalovirus antigens.

The receptor comes from a woman under 30 in good health and CMV-seronegative. The source material was PBMCs.

The CDR3 protein is CASVARYNEQFF. The bases read TGTGCCAGCGTCGCCAGATACAATGAGCAGTTCTTC. The chain couples TRBV7-9 to TRBJ2-1; there is no confident call for the D gene. From its cysteine to its phenylalanine, the CDR3 spans 12 amino acids. Only CDR3 DNA remains: 36 bases, in frame from the first base. V is shortened by 8 bases, J by 4 bases, and the region joining them spans 9 bases. The CDR1 and CDR2 encoded by the germline V gene (reference sequence) are SEHNR and FQNEAQ.